This T cell receptor beta chain stems from a study of shared clonotypes between healthy human individuals. Study details: The study drew on two women and a few men aged 18 to 49 as donors.

Germline V gene data show CDR1 as SGHKS and CDR2 as YYEKEE (reference sequence). The CDR3 consists of 15 residues. Germline trimming cut 4 bases from V and 6 bases from J; bases unmatched to any gene: 12. CD45RO negativity and positive selection for CCR7 defined naive CD8 cells, a population that excluded terminally differentiated effector memory CD45RA+ cells. Profiled with immunoSEQ multiplex PCR; TCRdb holds only in-frame clones, not every one. The sample lists under 700,000 clones, 90% to 95% occurring once. Sequencing was carried out using naive CD8+ T cells sorted from blood. This chain links TRBV5-5 with TRBJ2-7, with 8 bases that match TRBD2. The sequence derives from a woman in her twenties or thirties in good health. CDR3 bases: TGTGCCAGCAGCCTACACTACCGGGAGGGCCCCGAGCAGTACTTC. Translated: CASSLHYREGPEQYF.